This entry is about one T cell receptor beta chain. Its antigen remains unknown. The entry originates in a study of T cells expressing NK-cell markers. Reanalyzing the 5' RACE reads, TCRdb keeps one entry per CDR3 protein, without DNA. The sample totals 200,000 to 300,000 distinct CDR3 sequences. Broader study findings: Dominant NKG2C+ clonotypes in 6 or 7 donors made up about 1.0-7.5% of CD8+ T cells.

The CDR3 spans 12 residues. Looked up from germline, CDR1 is GTSNPN and CDR2 is SVGIG (reference sequence). The chain links TRBV30 to TRBJ2-1; the TCRdb D gene call, TRBD1, has no DNA to confirm it. Sequenced: blood T cells: a sorted CD56 or NKG2C T cell subset, CD4+ or CD8+ T cells, or bulk PBMC T cells (not recorded which). This receptor was taken from a man between 18 and 35 years old in good health. CDR3 sequence: CAWSVTPLEQFF.